The T cell receptor (beta chain) under discussion was sequenced for a study of blood T cell repertoires in COVID-19. In the study overall: Researchers got acute and convalescent COVID-19 samples from the United States, Italy and Spain. Sources were T cells, B-cell-depleted T cells, or PBMCs; the material itself was cDNA or gDNA.

The assay was immunoSEQ multiplex PCR, and TCRdb's table has in-frame clones only and misses some. The data hold 150,000 to 160,000 clones, with over 60% observed a single time. The CDR3 consists of 23 residues. Germline V lookup: CDR1 KGHSH, CDR2 LQKENI. Trimming removed 3 bases from V and 0 bases from J, with 34 bases in between. Sequencing was carried out using peripheral blood. The TCR was taken from a man at least 80 years old with acute or convalescent COVID-19. The genes are TRBV18 and TRBJ2-3; possibly TRBD1 for D (7 bases). The CDR3 spells CASSPEGRFQNKQGKASTDTQYF. CDR3 nucleotide sequence: TGTGCCAGCTCACCGGAGGGCAGATTTCAAAACAAACAGGGGAAAGCTAGCACAGATACGCAGTATTTT.